The T cell receptor (beta chain) described here comes from a study of blood T cell repertoires in COVID-19. Study-wide background: Sites in the United States, Italy and Spain provided acute and convalescent COVID-19 samples.

Authors' processing steps: Estimation of nucleated cell counts relied on the amplification of reference gene primers. The method was immunoSEQ multiplex PCR; TCRdb's version includes in-frame clones alone and lacks a portion of them. V and J calls and clone size are as listed in that table; D and trimming were resolved from the DNA. The sample has 150,000 to 200,000 clones, around 80% seen once. CDR1 MDHEN and CDR2 SYDVKM come from the germline V gene. The CDR3 runs 13 residues. Between the trimmed V and J ends, which lost 4 bases and 11 bases, there was a span of 12 bases. This TCR was sampled from a human donor with acute or convalescent COVID-19. The donor label of this sample is uncertain. The chain is built from TRBV28 and TRBJ1-6; D is perhaps TRBD1 (5 bases). Sequences were obtained from peripheral blood. CDR3 sequence: CASSSGGSTPLHF. CDR3 in DNA: TGTGCCAGCAGTTCCGGGGGTTCTACACCCCTCCACTTT.